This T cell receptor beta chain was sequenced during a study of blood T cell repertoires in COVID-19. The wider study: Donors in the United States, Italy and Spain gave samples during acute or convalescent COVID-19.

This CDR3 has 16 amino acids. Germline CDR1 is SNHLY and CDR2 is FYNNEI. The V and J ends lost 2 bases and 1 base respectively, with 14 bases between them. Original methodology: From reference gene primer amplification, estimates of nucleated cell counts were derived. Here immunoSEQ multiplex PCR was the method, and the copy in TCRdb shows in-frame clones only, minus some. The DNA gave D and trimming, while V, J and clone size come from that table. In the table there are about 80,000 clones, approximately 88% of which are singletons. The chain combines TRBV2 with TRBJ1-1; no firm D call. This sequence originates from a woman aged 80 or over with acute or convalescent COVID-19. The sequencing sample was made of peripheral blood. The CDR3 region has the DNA TGTGCCAGCAGTGAAACTTTGTTGCCCCCGAACACTGAAGCTTTCTTT. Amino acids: CASSETLLPPNTEAFF.